These 8 T cell receptor beta chains originate from one sample sequenced in a study of human T cells and chemical hapten exposure. The time point here: pre-sensitization, week 0. Specified treatment: therapeutic diphenylcyclopropenone sensitization with weekly scalp DPC. TCRdb ran MiXCR on the RACE reads and lists one entry per CDR3 protein. The sample yields roughly 80,000 distinct CDR3 sequences, approximately 15% seen once. The source material was whole blood, sampled in connection with sensitization to the hapten diphenylcyclopropenone (DPC). The origin of the receptors is a woman between 50 and 59 years old with alopecia areata. Some clones in this sample may be carry-over from other donors' samples.

This sequence joins TRBV27 and TRBJ2-7, with 10 bases fitting TRBD1. Germline CDR1 is MNHEY and CDR2 is SMNVEV (reference sequence). V trimming: 6 bases; J trimming: 5 bases; junction bases outside the gene matches: 16. The CDR3 length is 17 residues. The CDR3 protein is CASRKLPARDRGHEQYF. The CDR3 nucleotides are TGTGCCAGCAGGAAACTCCCGGCCCGGGACAGGGGCCACGAGCAGTACTTC.

CDR3 sequence: CASCTGGLATEAFF. As DNA, the CDR3 is TGTGCCAGCTGCACAGGGGGGCTCGCCACTGAAGCTTTCTTT. This chain joins TRBV28 and TRBJ1-1, with 8 bases matching TRBD1. The CDR3 is made up of 14 amino acids. V was clipped by 8 bases and J by 4 bases; unmatched bases: 9. Germline values: CDR1 MDHEN, CDR2 SYDVKM.

The sample holds a few counts of this clonotype. V usage is TRBV7-2 and J usage is TRBJ2-3; 10 bases agree with TRBD2. The CDR3 covers 14 residues. With 7 bases clipped from V and 10 bases from J, the junction kept 11 bases outside the gene matches. CDR1 SGHTA and CDR2 FQGNSA come from the germline V gene. The CDR3 reads CASTKEPGLASQYF. For the CDR3, the DNA is TGTGCCAGCACCAAAGAACCGGGACTAGCGTCGCAGTATTTT. Complete variable domain (other parts from reference TRBV7-2 and TRBJ2-3): GAGVSQSPSNKVTEKGKDVELRCDPISGHTALYWYRQSLGQGLEFLIYFQGNSAPDKSGLPSDRFSAERTGGSVSTLTIQRTQQEDSAVYLCASTKEPGLASQYFGPGTRLTVL.

There are a few counts of this clonotype. This chain joins TRBV28 and TRBJ1-5; possibly TRBD1 for D (5 bases). V was cut by 2 bases and J by 6 bases, with 14 bases left in between. The CDR3 totals 15 residues. Germline CDR1 and CDR2: MDHEN and SYDVKM. The chain's CDR3 is CASSLRAGRSQPQHF. CDR3 bases: TGTGCCAGCAGTTTAAGGGCGGGGCGGAGTCAGCCCCAGCATTTT.

This rearrangement joins TRBV18 to TRBJ2-1; 11 nucleotides agree with TRBD2. The junction had 13 bases not matched to a gene; V was cut back by 5 bases and J by 7 bases. The CDR3 extends over 17 amino acids. Looked up from germline, CDR1 is KGHSH and CDR2 is LQKENI. The CDR3 DNA reads as TGTGCCAGCTCAGGCACTACATGGCTAGCGGGAGGAAATGAGCAGTTCTTC. It specifies CASSGTTWLAGGNEQFF.

This rearrangement joins TRBV5-1 to TRBJ2-1; TRBD2 aligns across 9 bases. This CDR3 has 16 amino acids. CDR1 and CDR2 (germline): SGHRS, YFSETQ. V was pared by 4 bases and J by 8 bases, with 13 bases of the junction left unmatched. The DNA of the CDR3 is TGCGCCAGCAGCGCGGGAGGGACTAGTATTATCCATGAGCAGTTCTTC. The encoded protein is CASSAGGTSIIHEQFF.

The J gene is TRBJ2-3, the V gene TRBV29-1; 9 positions agree with TRBD2. This CDR3 comprises 15 residues. Losses at the gene ends were 0 bases for V and 0 bases for J; bases not matched to a gene: 1. Germline values: CDR1 SQVTM, CDR2 ANQGSEA. CDR3 amino acids: CSVEERGGSTDTQYF. The CDR3 DNA sequence: TGCAGCGTTGAAGAGCGGGGGGGTAGCACAGATACGCAGTATTTT.

The table lists this clonotype with a few counts. The chain carries TRBV20-1 and TRBJ2-5, with D possibly TRBD1 on 6 matching bases. CDR3 length: 15 residues. Germline values: CDR1 DFQATT, CDR2 SNEGSKA (reference sequence). Trimming shortened V by 4 bases and J by 1 base, and 16 bases separated the two germline ends. The CDR3 sequence is CSAIHLGAIQETQYF. The CDR3 coding sequence is TGCAGTGCTATTCATCTGGGGGCCATCCAAGAGACCCAGTACTTC.